Listed here are 30 T cell receptor beta chains from one sample, sequenced in a study of shared clonotypes between healthy human individuals. Naive-designated CD8 cells lacked CD45RO, were positively enriched for CCR7, and omitted terminally differentiated effector memory CD45RA+ cells. The table came from immunoSEQ multiplex PCR; TCRdb's copy has only in-frame clones and leaves some out. The sample contains about 550,000 clones, around 95% of which appear only once. The sample consisted of naive CD8+ T cells sorted from blood. These receptors were taken from a woman in her 30s in good health.

The chain combines TRBV28 with TRBJ2-7; 7 bases align to TRBD2. The germline V gene encodes CDR1 MDHEN and CDR2 SYDVKM. CDR3 length equals 15 residues. Trimming took 1 base from V and 3 from J; bases not matched to a gene: 6. CDR3 DNA sequence: TGTGCCAGCAGTTTATTTTTTAGCGGGTACTACGAGCAGTACTTC. It encodes CASSLFFSGYYEQYF.

The rearrangement uses TRBV20-1 and TRBJ2-7; D unclear. This CDR3 has 11 amino acids. V was trimmed by 2 bases and J by 7 bases, leaving 9 bases between them. Per the germline V gene, CDR1 is DFQATT and CDR2 is SNEGSKA (reference sequence). The CDR3 protein is CSARNLWEQYF. The CDR3 coding sequence is TGCAGTGCTAGAAACCTTTGGGAGCAGTACTTC.

The chain recombines TRBV9 with TRBJ1-2, with D maybe TRBD1 (6 bases). CDR3 length equals 13 residues. V lost 0 bases, J lost 8 bases, and 11 bases lay in between. Per germline, CDR1 SGDLS and CDR2 YYNGEE. This chain's CDR3 is CASSVAQGGGYTF. CDR3 in DNA: TGTGCCAGCAGCGTAGCACAGGGCGGCGGCTACACCTTC.

This chain connects TRBV7-8 to TRBJ2-7; 9 bases agree with TRBD1. Unmatched junction bases numbered 8, after V lost 4 bases and J lost 1 base. The V gene's germline CDR1 is SGHVS and CDR2 FQNEAQ. The CDR3 runs to 16 residues. CDR3 residues: CASSWGGGQGSYEQYF. DNA for the CDR3: TGTGCCAGCAGCTGGGGGGGAGGACAGGGGTCCTACGAGCAGTACTTC.

The rearrangement uses TRBV4-1 and TRBJ1-6; D is unclear. From germline, CDR1 is MGHRA and CDR2 YSYEKL. The CDR3 totals 15 residues. Trimming removed 2 bases at V and 10 bases at J, with 15 bases between. CDR3 in amino acids: CASSQLTDRGSPLHF. The CDR3 DNA follows: TGCGCCAGCAGCCAACTAACGGACCGAGGCTCACCCCTCCACTTT.

DNA of the CDR3: TGTGCCAGCAGTGTGTCAGGGGATAGATTAGACTCCTACAATGAGCAGTTCTTC. Its translation: CASSVSGDRLDSYNEQFF. The chain couples TRBV6-1 to TRBJ2-1, with a tentative D call TRBD1 (6 bases). CDR1 is MNHNS and CDR2 is SASEGT in the germline V gene. V was pared by 4 bases and J by 0 bases, with 19 bases between. The CDR3 covers 18 residues.

The V gene is TRBV5-1, the J gene TRBJ1-3; weak D call: TRBD1 (5 bases). CDR1 and CDR2 (germline): SGHRS, YFSETQ. The germline V and J ends were trimmed by 0 bases and 2 bases, with 9 bases remaining between them. CDR3 size: 15 residues. This CDR3 is CASSLVGDPGNTIYF. The CDR3, as DNA: TGCGCCAGCAGCTTGGTAGGGGATCCTGGAAACACCATATATTTT.

The chain is built from TRBV7-2 and TRBJ2-5; the D gene is possibly TRBD2 (5 bases). CDR1 is SGHTA and CDR2 is FQGNSA in the germline V gene. The CDR3 is 15 amino acids. The V and J ends lost 6 bases and 2 bases respectively, with 16 bases between them. CDR3 bases: TGTGCCAGCAGTCCCACTAGTGTCCCGCAAGAGACCCAGTACTTC. Translating it yields CASSPTSVPQETQYF. Using reference TRBV7-2 and TRBJ2-5 for the parts outside the CDR3, the full variable domain is GAGVSQSPSNKVTEKGKDVELRCDPISGHTALYWYRQSLGQGLEFLIYFQGNSAPDKSGLPSDRFSAERTGGSVSTLTIQRTQQEDSAVYLCASSPTSVPQETQYFGPGTRLLVL.

The V and J genes are TRBV6-1 and TRBJ2-7; D gene uncertain. V was clipped by 5 bases and J by 3 bases, with 11 bases between them. Germline values: CDR1 MNHNS, CDR2 SASEGT. This CDR3 contains 13 residues. The CDR3 reads CASSPQLRYEQYF. The CDR3 nucleotides read TGTGCCAGCAGTCCCCAGTTACGCTACGAGCAGTACTTC.

This chain joins TRBV28 and TRBJ2-7; D possibly corresponds to TRBD2 (5 bases). Germline V CDR1 and CDR2: MDHEN, SYDVKM. V gave up 1 base and J gave up 3 bases, with 13 bases separating them. There are 15 residues in the CDR3. CDR3 sequence reads: CASSLLTTEGYEQYF. For the CDR3, the DNA is TGTGCCAGCAGTTTATTGACTACTGAGGGCTACGAGCAGTACTTC.

This chain connects TRBV9 to TRBJ1-1; 9 nucleotides match TRBD1. The germline V gene has CDR1 SGDLS and CDR2 YYNGEE. The CDR3 runs to 17 residues. The trim removed 4 bases at V and 1 base at J, leaving 11 bases unmatched. CDR3 sequence (DNA): TGTGCCAGCAGCTCACTACCGAGGACAGGGGAGAACACTGAAGCTTTCTTT. Amino acid sequence: CASSSLPRTGENTEAFF.

The chain is built from TRBV14 and TRBJ2-1, with 10 nucleotides matching TRBD2. Germline CDR1 and CDR2: SGHDN and FVKESK. Unmatched junction bases numbered 5, after V lost 2 bases and J lost 7 bases. The CDR3 has 15 residues. DNA for the CDR3: TGTGCCAGCAGCCAACTAGCGGGAGATGGAAATGAGCAGTTCTTC. As protein: CASSQLAGDGNEQFF.

The V and J genes are TRBV5-8 and TRBJ2-7, with D perhaps matching TRBD2 (6 bases). Trimming removed 2 bases at V and 2 bases at J, with 11 bases between. This CDR3 spans 14 amino acids. Germline V gene sequence: CDR1 SGHTS, CDR2 YDEGEE. DNA for the CDR3: TGTGCCAGCAGCTTTGCCTGGGGGGCCTACGAGCAGTACTTC. It specifies CASSFAWGAYEQYF.

The J gene is TRBJ2-1, the V gene TRBV19, with D uncertain. Germline lookup yields CDR1 LNHDA and CDR2 SQIVND (reference sequence). Trimming removed 3 bases at V and 3 bases at J, with 9 bases between. The CDR3 loop spans 14 amino acids. The CDR3 bases are TGTGCCAGTAGTATGCCCGGGTACTACAATGAGCAGTTCTTC. This encodes CASSMPGYYNEQFF. The complete variable domain, with remaining parts taken from reference TRBV19 and TRBJ2-1, reads DGGITQSPKYLFRKEGQNVTLSCEQNLNHDAMYWYRQDPGQGLRLIYYSQIVNDFQKGDIAEGYSVSREKKESFPLTVTSAQKNPTAFYLCASSMPGYYNEQFFGPGTRLTVL.

The chain is built from TRBV7-9 and TRBJ1-5; D remains ambiguous. Per germline, CDR1 SEHNR and CDR2 FQNEAQ (reference sequence). The CDR3 is 13 amino acids. V was clipped by 0 bases and J by 7 bases, with 7 bases between them. CDR3 residues: CASSLAEDQPQHF. DNA of the CDR3: TGTGCCAGCAGCTTAGCAGAGGACCAGCCCCAGCATTTT.

This clone was recorded once. CDR3 sequence: CASSLAGGEVNEQYF. The CDR3 DNA reads TGCGCCAGCAGCCTAGCGGGAGGAGAGGTTAACGAGCAGTACTTC. The chain links TRBV4-1 to TRBJ2-7; 10 nucleotides agree with TRBD2. This CDR3 is built from 15 residues. Germline loops: CDR1 MGHRA, CDR2 YSYEKL. Losses at the gene ends were 4 bases for V and 5 bases for J; bases not matched to a gene: 8.

The chain is built from TRBV19 and TRBJ1-1; 7 positions agree with TRBD1. Germline V gene sequence: CDR1 LNHDA, CDR2 SQIVND (reference sequence). This CDR3 has 16 amino acids. Trimming removed 10 bases from V and 1 base from J; junction bases left unmatched: 15. The CDR3 loop reads CATKARQGLTNTEAFF. Written as DNA, the CDR3 is TGTGCCACTAAGGCAAGACAGGGCTTGACGAACACTGAAGCTTTCTTT.

The chain recombines TRBV19 with TRBJ1-2; 8 bases map to TRBD1. Germline V gene lookup returns CDR1 LNHDA and CDR2 SQIVND (reference sequence). This CDR3 has 17 residues. V trimming: 7 bases; J trimming: 0 bases; junction bases outside the gene matches: 13. The CDR3 nucleotides read TGTGCCAGTACACGTGTCAGGACAGGGAGTCCTAACTATGGCTACACCTTC. Its protein is CASTRVRTGSPNYGYTF.

V usage is TRBV19 and J usage is TRBJ1-3, with unresolved D. Trimming stripped 4 bases from V and 1 base from J, with 23 bases between. The CDR3 sequence is 19 residues long. The germline V gene has CDR1 LNHDA and CDR2 SQIVND (reference sequence). The CDR3 loop is CASSTQPDPPGPSGNTIYF. CDR3 nucleotides: TGTGCCAGTAGTACCCAACCTGACCCCCCGGGTCCGTCTGGAAACACCATATATTTT.

This rearrangement joins TRBV7-9 to TRBJ2-2; 8 positions agree with TRBD2. Germline V lookup: CDR1 SEHNR, CDR2 FQNEAQ (reference sequence). This CDR3 is 15 amino acids long. J gave up 5 bases and V 1 base, and 3 bases lay outside the gene matches. The CDR3 bases are TGTGCCAGCAGCTTAGGGACTAGCTTAACCGGGGAGCTGTTTTTT. Its protein is CASSLGTSLTGELFF.

The V and J genes are TRBV11-2 and TRBJ1-1; 9 nucleotides align to TRBD1. After removal of 5 bases from V and 2 bases from J, the junction contained 9 bases not matched to a gene. Germline values: CDR1 SGHAT, CDR2 FQNNGV. This CDR3 contains 16 residues. The CDR3 spells CASSRDREWVNTEAFF. The CDR3, as DNA: TGTGCCAGCAGCCGGGACAGGGAGTGGGTAAACACTGAAGCTTTCTTT.

The chain has TRBV7-8 and TRBJ2-5, with D possibly TRBD1 on 5 matching bases. This CDR3 spans 14 amino acids. The ends were cut back, 3 bases at V and 7 bases at J, with 15 bases in the middle. CDR1 is SGHVS and CDR2 is FQNEAQ in the germline V gene. Here the CDR3 reads CASSFLRETGTQYF. CDR3 nucleotides: TGTGCCAGCAGCTTCCTCAGGGAAACGGGGACCCAGTACTTC.

This clone appeared once. V is TRBV5-6 and J is TRBJ2-7, with TRBD2 matching over 10 bases. Germline V gene sequence: CDR1 SGHDT, CDR2 YYEEEE. The CDR3 sequence is 14 residues long. The junction had 4 bases not matched to a gene; V was cut back by 4 bases and J by 3 bases. Written as DNA, the CDR3 is TGTGCCAGCAGCCTTCGGACTAGCGGCTACGAGCAGTACTTC. Amino acid sequence: CASSLRTSGYEQYF.

The chain has TRBV15 and TRBJ2-5; TRBD2 matches 11 bases. Germline CDR1 and CDR2: LNHNV and YYDKDF (reference sequence). V dropped 2 bases and J dropped 0; count of bases not matched to a gene: 2. This CDR3 is 16 amino acids long. CDR3 sequence: CATSRLAGGYQETQYF. In DNA, the CDR3 is TGTGCCACCAGCAGACTAGCGGGAGGATACCAAGAGACCCAGTACTTC.

This chain joins TRBV6-1 and TRBJ2-2; 7 bases agree with TRBD2. J gave up 4 bases and V 7 bases, and 9 bases lay outside the gene matches. The germline gives CDR1 MNHNS, CDR2 SASEGT. The CDR3 sequence is 15 residues long. The CDR3 DNA reads as TGTGCCAGCACTTTTCGGGACTACCCCACCGGGGAGCTGTTTTTT. It yields the protein CASTFRDYPTGELFF.

V gene TRBV5-1 combines with J gene TRBJ2-7; no firm D call. CDR3 length: 15 residues. Germline CDR1 reads SGHRS; CDR2 reads YFSETQ. With 2 bases removed from V and 0 bases from J, the gap between germline ends came to 12 bases. CDR3 residues: CASSFGISSSYEQYF. CDR3 coding DNA: TGCGCCAGCAGCTTTGGCATATCCAGCTCCTACGAGCAGTACTTC.

The chain employs TRBV6-6 and TRBJ1-2; no clear D. CDR1 is MNHNY, CDR2 SVGAGI, per germline (reference sequence). This CDR3 has 15 residues. Trimming removed 0 bases from V and 2 bases from J, with 10 bases in between. The CDR3 region is CASSYSIMGNYGYTF. In DNA, the CDR3 is TGTGCCAGCAGTTACTCGATAATGGGGAACTATGGCTACACCTTC.

The V and J genes are TRBV6-1 and TRBJ1-2; 11 bases fit TRBD1. The CDR3 totals 16 residues. Germline-derived CDR1 and CDR2 are MNHNS and SASEGT. J lost 1 base, V lost 2 bases, and 3 bases had no gene match. CDR3 in amino acids: CASSEKDRGLNYGYTF. The CDR3 nucleotides read TGTGCCAGCAGTGAAAAGGACAGGGGGCTTAACTATGGCTACACCTTC.

The V gene is TRBV7-6, the J gene TRBJ1-4; D is possibly TRBD1 (5 bases). V gave up 5 bases and J gave up 0 bases, with 13 bases separating them. This CDR3 region has 16 residues. The germline gives CDR1 SGHVS, CDR2 FNYEAQ. DNA of the CDR3: TGTGCCAGCAGCGACGCGACAGAAGCAACTAATGAAAAACTGTTTTTT. Its protein is CASSDATEATNEKLFF.

The rearrangement uses TRBV4-1 and TRBJ2-3; D might be TRBD2 (8 bases). CDR3 length equals 15 residues. The V and J ends lost 4 bases and 3 bases respectively, with 14 bases between them. Germline V gene sequence: CDR1 MGHRA, CDR2 YSYEKL. The CDR3 nucleotides read TGCGCCAGCAGCCCCGGGAGGGGGCGAACAGATACGCAGTATTTT. This gives the protein CASSPGRGRTDTQYF.